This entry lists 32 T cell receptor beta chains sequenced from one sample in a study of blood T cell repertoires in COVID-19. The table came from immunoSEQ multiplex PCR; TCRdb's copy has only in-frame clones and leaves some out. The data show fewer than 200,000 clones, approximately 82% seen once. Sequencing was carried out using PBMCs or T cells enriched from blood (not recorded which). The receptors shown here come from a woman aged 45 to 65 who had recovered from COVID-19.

CDR3 in amino acids: CAISEWDRGYEQYV. The CDR3 nucleotides are TGTGCCATCAGTGAATGGGACAGAGGCTACGAGCAGTACGTC. V gene TRBV10-3 combines with J gene TRBJ2-7; TRBD1 matches at 7 bases. CDR1 and CDR2 (germline): ENHRY, SYGVKD. The length of the CDR3 is 14 residues. Trimming removed 3 bases from V and 3 bases from J; junction bases left unmatched: 5.

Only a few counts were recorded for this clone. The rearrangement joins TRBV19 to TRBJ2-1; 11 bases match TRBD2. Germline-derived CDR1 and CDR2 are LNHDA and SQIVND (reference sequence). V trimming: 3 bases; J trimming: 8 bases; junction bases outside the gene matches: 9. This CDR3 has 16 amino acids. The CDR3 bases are TGTGCCAGTAGTATTCGTCTAGCGGGGGGTAGTGATGAGCAGTTCTTC. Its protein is CASSIRLAGGSDEQFF.

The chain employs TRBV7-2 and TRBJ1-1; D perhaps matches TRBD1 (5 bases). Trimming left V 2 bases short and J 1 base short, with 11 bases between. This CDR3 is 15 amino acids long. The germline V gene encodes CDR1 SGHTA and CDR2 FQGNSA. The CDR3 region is CASSLRWGGNTEAFF. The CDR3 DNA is TGTGCCAGCAGCTTACGGTGGGGGGGGAACACTGAAGCTTTCTTT.

CDR3 DNA sequence: TGCAGCGCTCAAGGGGTCCCCGGACAGGGGAGGGCCGCTGAAGCTTTCTTT. The encoded protein is CSAQGVPGQGRAAEAFF. The chain employs TRBV29-1 and TRBJ1-1; 9 bases fit TRBD1. V was pared by 7 bases and J by 6 bases, with 21 bases of the junction left unmatched. Germline loops: CDR1 SQVTM, CDR2 ANQGSEA. CDR3 length: 17 residues.

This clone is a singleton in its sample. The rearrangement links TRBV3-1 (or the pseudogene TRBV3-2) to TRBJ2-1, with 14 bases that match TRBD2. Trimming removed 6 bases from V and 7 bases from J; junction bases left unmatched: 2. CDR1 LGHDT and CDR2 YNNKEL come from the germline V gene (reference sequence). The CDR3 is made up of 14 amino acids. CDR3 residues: CASRTSGGANEQFF. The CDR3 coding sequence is TGTGCCAGCAGGACTAGCGGGGGGGCAAATGAGCAGTTCTTC.

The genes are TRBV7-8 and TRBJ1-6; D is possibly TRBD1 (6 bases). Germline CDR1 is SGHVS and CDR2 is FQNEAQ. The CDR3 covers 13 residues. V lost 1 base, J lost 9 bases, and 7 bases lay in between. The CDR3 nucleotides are TGTGCCAGCAGCTTAGTGGACAGTTCACCCCTCCACTTT. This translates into CASSLVDSSPLHF.

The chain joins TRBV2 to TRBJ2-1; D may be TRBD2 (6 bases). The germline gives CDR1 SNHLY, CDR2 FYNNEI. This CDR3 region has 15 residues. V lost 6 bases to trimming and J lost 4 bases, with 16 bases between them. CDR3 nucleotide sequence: TGTGCCAGCAGGACTGAGCGGGCTACTTACAATGAGCAGTTCTTC. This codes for CASRTERATYNEQFF.

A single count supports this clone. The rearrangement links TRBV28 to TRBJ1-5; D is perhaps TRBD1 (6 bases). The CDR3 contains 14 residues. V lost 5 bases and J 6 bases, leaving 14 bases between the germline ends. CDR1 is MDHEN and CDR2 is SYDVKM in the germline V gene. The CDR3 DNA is TGTGCCAGCAGTGCCGAACAGGGAATTCAGCCCCAGCATTTT. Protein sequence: CASSAEQGIQPQHF.

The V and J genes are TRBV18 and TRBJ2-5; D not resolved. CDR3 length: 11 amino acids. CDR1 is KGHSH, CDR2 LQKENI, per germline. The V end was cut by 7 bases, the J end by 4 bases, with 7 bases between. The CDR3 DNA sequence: TGTGCCAGCTTATTCGGAGAGACCCAGTACTTC. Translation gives CASLFGETQYF. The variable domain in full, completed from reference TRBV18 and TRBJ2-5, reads NAGVMQNPRHLVRRRGQEARLRCSPMKGHSHVYWYRQLPEEGLKFMVYLQKENIIDESGMPKERFSAEFPKEGPSILRIQQVVRGDSAAYFCASLFGETQYFGPGTRLLVL.

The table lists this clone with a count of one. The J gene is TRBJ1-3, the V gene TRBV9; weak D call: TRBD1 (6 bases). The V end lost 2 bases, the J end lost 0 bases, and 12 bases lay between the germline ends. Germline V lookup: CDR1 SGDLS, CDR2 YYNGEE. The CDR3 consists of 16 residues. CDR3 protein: CASSVDRLASGNTIYF. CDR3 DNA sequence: TGTGCCAGCAGCGTGGACAGACTAGCCTCTGGAAACACCATATATTTT. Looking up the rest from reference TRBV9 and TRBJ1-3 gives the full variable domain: DSGVTQTPKHLITATGQRVTLRCSPRSGDLSVYWYQQSLDQGLQFLIQYYNGEERAKGNILERFSAQQFPDLHSELNLSSLELGDSALYFCASSVDRLASGNTIYFGEGSWLTVV.

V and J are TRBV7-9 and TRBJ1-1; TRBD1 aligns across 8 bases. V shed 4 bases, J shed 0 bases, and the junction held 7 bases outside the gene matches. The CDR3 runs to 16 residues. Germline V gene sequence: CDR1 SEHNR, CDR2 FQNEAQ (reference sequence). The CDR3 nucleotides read TGTGCCAGCAGCTCACGACAGGGGACGGTGAACACTGAAGCTTTCTTT. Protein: CASSSRQGTVNTEAFF.

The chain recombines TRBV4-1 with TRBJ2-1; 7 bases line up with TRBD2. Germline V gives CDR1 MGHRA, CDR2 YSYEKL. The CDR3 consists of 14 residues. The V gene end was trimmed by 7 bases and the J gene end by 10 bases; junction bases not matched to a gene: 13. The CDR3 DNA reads TGCGCCAGCACTCGGACTAGTCCGCCCCGGGAGCAGTTCTTC. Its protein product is CASTRTSPPREQFF.

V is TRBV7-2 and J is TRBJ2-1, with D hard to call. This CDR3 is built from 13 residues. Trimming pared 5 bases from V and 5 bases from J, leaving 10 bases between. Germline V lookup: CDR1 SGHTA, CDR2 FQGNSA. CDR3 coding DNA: TGTGCCAGCAGCCGTAGCAGAAACAATGAGCAGTTCTTC. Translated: CASSRSRNNEQFF.

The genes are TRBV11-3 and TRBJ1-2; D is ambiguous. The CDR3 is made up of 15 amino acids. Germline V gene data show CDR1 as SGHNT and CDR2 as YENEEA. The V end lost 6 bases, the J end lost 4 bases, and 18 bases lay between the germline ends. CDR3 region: CASSSEGRNPYGYTF. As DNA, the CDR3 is TGTGCCAGCAGTTCCGAGGGCCGGAACCCCTATGGCTACACCTTC.

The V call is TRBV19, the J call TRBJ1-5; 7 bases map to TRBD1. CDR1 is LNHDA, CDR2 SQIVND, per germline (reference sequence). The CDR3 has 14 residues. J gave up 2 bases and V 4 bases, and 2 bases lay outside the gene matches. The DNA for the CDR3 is TGTGCCAGTAGTAGAGACAGGGGCAATCAGCCCCAGCATTTT. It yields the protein CASSRDRGNQPQHF.

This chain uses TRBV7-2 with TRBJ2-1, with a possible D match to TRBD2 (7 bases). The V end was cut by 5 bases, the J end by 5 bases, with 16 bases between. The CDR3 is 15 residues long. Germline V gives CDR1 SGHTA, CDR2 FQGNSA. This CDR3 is CASSPRRGGHNEQFF. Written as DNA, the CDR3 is TGTGCCAGCAGCCCCAGGCGCGGGGGCCACAATGAGCAGTTCTTC.

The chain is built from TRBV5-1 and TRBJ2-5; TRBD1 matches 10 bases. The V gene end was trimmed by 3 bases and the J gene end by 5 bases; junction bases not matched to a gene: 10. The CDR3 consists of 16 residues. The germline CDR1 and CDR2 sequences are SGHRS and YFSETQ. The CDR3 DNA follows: TGCGCCAGCAGCTCTCGGACAGGGGGTAAAGGGGAGACCCAGTACTTC. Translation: CASSSRTGGKGETQYF.

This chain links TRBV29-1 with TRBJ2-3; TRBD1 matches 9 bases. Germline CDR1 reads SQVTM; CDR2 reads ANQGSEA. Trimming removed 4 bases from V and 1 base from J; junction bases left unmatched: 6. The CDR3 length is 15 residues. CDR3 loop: CSVGRQGGGTDTQYF. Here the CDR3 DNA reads TGCAGCGTTGGCCGACAGGGGGGAGGCACAGATACGCAGTATTTT.

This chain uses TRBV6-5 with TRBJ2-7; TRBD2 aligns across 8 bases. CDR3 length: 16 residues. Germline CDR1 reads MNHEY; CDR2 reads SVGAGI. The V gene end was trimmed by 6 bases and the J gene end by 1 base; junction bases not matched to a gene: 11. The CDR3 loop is CASSYPRRGESYEQYV. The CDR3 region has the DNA TGTGCCAGCAGCTACCCTAGGCGGGGGGAATCCTACGAGCAGTACGTC.

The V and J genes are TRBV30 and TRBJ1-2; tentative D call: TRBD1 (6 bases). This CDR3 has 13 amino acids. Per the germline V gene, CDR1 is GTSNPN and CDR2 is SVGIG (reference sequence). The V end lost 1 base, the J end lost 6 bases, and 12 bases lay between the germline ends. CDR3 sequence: CAWSAVAGDGYTF. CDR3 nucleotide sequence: TGTGCCTGGAGTGCCGTGGCAGGGGATGGCTACACCTTC.

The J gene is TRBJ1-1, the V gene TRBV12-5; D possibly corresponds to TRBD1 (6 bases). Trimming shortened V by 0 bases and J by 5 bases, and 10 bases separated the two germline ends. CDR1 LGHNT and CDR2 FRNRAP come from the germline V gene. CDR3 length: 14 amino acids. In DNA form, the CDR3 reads TGTGCTAGTGGTTTGGTACAGAGGGGGACTGAAGCTTTCTTT. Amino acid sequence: CASGLVQRGTEAFF. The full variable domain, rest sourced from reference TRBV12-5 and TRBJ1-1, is DARVTQTPRHKVTEMGQEVTMRCQPILGHNTVFWYRQTMMQGLELLAYFRNRAPLDDSGMPKDRFSAEMPDATLATLKIQPSEPRDSAVYFCASGLVQRGTEAFFGQGTRLTVV.

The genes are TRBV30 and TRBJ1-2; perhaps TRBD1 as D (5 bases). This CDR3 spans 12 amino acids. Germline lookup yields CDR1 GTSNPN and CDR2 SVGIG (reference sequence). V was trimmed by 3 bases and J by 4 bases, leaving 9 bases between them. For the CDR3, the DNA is TGTGCCTGGAGGGGGCGCGCCTATGGCTACACCTTC. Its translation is CAWRGRAYGYTF.

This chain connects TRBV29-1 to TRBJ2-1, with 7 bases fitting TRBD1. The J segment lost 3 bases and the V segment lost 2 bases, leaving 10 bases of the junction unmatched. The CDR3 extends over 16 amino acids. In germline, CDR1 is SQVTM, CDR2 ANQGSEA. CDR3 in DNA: TGCAGCGTTGAAACAATTTCAGGACAGGACTACAATGAGCAGTTCTTC. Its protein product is CSVETISGQDYNEQFF.

The DNA for the CDR3 is TGTGCCAGCAGTGAAGCGGCGGGGACGAATGGCTACACCTTC. Encoded protein: CASSEAAGTNGYTF. The rearrangement uses TRBV6-1 and TRBJ1-2; D perhaps matches TRBD1 (5 bases). Trimming stripped 0 bases from V and 6 bases from J, with 11 bases between. Germline CDR1 reads MNHNS; CDR2 reads SASEGT. The CDR3 extends over 14 amino acids.

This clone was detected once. CDR3: CASSLTGDQPQHF. CDR3 sequence (DNA): TGTGCCAGCAGCTTGACAGGGGATCAGCCCCAGCATTTT. V and J are TRBV7-3 and TRBJ1-5, with 8 bases aligning to TRBD1. The junction had 0 bases not matched to a gene; V was cut back by 3 bases and J by 5 bases. Germline CDR1 SGHTA, CDR2 FQGTGA. The CDR3 has 13 residues. The full variable domain, completed using reference TRBV7-3 and TRBJ1-5, is GAGVSQTPSNKVTEKGKYVELRCDPISGHTALYWYRQSLGQGPEFLIYFQGTGAADDSGLPNDRFFAVRPEGSVSTLKIQRTERGDSAVYLCASSLTGDQPQHFGDGTRLSIL.

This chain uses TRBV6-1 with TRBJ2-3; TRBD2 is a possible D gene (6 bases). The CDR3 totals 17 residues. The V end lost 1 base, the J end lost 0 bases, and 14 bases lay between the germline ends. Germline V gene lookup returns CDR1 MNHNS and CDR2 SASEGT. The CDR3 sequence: CASSEDIFGGSTDTQYF. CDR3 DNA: TGTGCCAGCAGTGAAGATATATTTGGGGGGAGCACAGATACGCAGTATTTT.

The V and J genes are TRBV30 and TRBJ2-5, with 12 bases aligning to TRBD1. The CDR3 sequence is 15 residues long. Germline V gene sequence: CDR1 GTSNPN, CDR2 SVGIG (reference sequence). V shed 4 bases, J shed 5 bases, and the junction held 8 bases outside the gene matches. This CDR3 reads CAWKRGQGARETQYF. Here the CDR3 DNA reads TGTGCCTGGAAACGGGGACAGGGGGCACGGGAGACCCAGTACTTC.

CDR3 in amino acids: CASSVGLAGAQAGELFF. The CDR3 DNA is TGTGCCAGCAGCGTAGGGCTAGCGGGGGCTCAGGCCGGGGAGCTGTTTTTT. The chain has TRBV9 and TRBJ2-2, with 10 bases matching TRBD2. This CDR3 contains 17 residues. Germline CDR1 reads SGDLS; CDR2 reads YYNGEE. J gave up 6 bases and V 0 bases, and 8 bases lay outside the gene matches.

DNA for the CDR3: TGTGCCAGCAGTTTATACAGGGGCTACGAGCAGTACGTC. Translation: CASSLYRGYEQYV. The V and J genes are TRBV27 and TRBJ2-7, with 7 nucleotides matching TRBD1. V shed 1 base, J shed 3 bases, and the junction held 0 bases outside the gene matches. The CDR3 length is 13 residues. Germline lookup yields CDR1 MNHEY and CDR2 SMNVEV (reference sequence).

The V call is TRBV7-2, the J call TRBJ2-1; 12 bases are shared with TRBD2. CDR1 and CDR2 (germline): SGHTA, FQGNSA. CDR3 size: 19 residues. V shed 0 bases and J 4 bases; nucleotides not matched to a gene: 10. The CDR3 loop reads CASSLAQAQGLAGYNEQFF. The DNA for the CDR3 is TGTGCCAGCAGCTTAGCCCAAGCCCAAGGACTAGCGGGGTACAATGAGCAGTTCTTC.

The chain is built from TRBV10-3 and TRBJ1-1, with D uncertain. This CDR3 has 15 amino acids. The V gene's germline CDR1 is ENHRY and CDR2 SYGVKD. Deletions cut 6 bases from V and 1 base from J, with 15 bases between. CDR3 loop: CAISRLGVGNTEAFF. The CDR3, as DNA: TGTGCCATCAGCCGGCTAGGCGTTGGGAACACTGAAGCTTTCTTT.

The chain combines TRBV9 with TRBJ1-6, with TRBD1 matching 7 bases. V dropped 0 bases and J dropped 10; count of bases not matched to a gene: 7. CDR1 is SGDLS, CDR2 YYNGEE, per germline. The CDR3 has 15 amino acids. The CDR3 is CASSVGGTARSPLHF. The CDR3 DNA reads TGTGCCAGCAGCGTAGGGGGGACAGCCAGGTCACCCCTCCACTTT.